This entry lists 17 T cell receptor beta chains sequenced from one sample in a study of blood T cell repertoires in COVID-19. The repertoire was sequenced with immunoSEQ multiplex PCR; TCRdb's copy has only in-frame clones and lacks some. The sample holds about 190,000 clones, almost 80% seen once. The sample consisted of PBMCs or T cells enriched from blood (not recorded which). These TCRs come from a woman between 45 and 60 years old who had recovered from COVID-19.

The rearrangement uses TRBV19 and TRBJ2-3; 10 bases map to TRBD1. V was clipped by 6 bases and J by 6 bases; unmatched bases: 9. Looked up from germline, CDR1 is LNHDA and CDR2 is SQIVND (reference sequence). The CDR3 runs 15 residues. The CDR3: CASSPWDRGRDTQYF. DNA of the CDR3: TGTGCCAGTAGCCCCTGGGACAGGGGCAGGGATACGCAGTATTTT.

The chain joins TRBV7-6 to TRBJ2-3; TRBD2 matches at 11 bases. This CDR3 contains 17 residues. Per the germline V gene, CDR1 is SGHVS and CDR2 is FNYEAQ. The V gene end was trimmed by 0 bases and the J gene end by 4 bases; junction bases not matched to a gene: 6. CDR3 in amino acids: CASSLAGTSGFPDTQYF. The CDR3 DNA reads TGTGCCAGCAGCTTAGCCGGGACTAGCGGATTTCCAGATACGCAGTATTTT.

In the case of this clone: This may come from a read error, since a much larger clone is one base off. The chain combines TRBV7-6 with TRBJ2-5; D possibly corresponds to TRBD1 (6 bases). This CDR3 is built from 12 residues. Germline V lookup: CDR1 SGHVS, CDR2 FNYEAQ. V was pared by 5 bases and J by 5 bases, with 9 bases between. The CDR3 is CASSPRGETQYF. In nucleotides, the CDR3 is TGTGCCAGCAGCCCGAGGGGGGAGACCCAGTACTTC.

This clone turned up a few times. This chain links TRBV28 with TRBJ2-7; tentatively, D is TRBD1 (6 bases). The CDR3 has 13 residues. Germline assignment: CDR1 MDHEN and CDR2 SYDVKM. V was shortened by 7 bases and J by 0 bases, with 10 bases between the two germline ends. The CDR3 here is CASNKQGSYEQYF. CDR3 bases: TGTGCCAGCAATAAACAGGGCTCCTACGAGCAGTACTTC.

Here the CDR3 DNA reads TGTGCCAGCAGTCTGGGGACTACTCACAATGAGCAGTTCTTC. This translates into CASSLGTTHNEQFF. The chain has TRBV28 and TRBJ2-1, with 7 bases lining up with TRBD2. The V segment lost 5 bases and the J segment 5 bases; nucleotides outside the gene matches: 6. CDR1 and CDR2 (germline): MDHEN, SYDVKM. The CDR3 length is 14 residues.

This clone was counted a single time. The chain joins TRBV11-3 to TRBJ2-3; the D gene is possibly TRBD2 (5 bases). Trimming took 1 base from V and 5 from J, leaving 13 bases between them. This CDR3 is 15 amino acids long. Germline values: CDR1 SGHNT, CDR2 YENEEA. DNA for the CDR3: TGTGCCAGCAGCTTAGGCCCCTCGGCGGGAGATACGCAGTATTTT. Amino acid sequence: CASSLGPSAGDTQYF.

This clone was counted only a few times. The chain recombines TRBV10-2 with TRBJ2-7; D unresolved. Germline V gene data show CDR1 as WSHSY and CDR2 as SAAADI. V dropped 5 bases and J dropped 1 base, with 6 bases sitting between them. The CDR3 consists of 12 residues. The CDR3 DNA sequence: TGCGCCAGCAGTTCCCAGTCCTACGAGCAGTACTTC. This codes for CASSSQSYEQYF.

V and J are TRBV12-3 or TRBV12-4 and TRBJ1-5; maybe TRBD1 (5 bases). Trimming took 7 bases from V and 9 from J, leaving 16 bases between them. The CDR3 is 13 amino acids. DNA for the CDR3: TGTGCCAGCACCCCAGGGTATAGTCGGCCCCAGCATTTT. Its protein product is CASTPGYSRPQHF.

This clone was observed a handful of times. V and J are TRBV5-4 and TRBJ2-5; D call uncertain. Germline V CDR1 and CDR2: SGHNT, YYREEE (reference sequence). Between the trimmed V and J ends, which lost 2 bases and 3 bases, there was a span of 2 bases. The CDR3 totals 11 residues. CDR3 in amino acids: CASSFEETQYF. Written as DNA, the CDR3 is TGTGCCAGCAGCTTCGAAGAGACCCAGTACTTC.

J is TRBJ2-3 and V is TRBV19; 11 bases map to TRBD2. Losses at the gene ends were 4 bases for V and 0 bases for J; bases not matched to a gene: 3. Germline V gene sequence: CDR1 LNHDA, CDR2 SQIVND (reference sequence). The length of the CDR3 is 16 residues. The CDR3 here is CASSTIAGGSTDTQYF. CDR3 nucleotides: TGTGCCAGTAGTACGATAGCGGGAGGGAGCACAGATACGCAGTATTTT.

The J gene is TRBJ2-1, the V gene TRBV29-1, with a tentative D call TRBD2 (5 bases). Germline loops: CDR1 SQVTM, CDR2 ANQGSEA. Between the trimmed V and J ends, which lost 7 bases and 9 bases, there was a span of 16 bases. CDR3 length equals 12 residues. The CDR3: CSAEGPRTEQFF. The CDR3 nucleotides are TGCAGCGCCGAGGGTCCGCGGACTGAGCAGTTCTTC.

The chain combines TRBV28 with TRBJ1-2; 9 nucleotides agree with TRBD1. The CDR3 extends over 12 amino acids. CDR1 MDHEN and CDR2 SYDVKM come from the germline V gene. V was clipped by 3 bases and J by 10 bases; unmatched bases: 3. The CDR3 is CASSLWTGAYTF. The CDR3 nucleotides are TGTGCCAGCAGTTTGTGGACAGGGGCCTACACCTTC.

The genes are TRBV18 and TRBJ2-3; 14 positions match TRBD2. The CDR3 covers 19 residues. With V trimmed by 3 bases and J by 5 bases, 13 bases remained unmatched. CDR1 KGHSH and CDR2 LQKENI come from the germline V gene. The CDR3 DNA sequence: TGTGCCAGCTCACCGGGAGCACCCGGGACTAGCGGGAGTTTAGATACGCAGTATTTT. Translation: CASSPGAPGTSGSLDTQYF.

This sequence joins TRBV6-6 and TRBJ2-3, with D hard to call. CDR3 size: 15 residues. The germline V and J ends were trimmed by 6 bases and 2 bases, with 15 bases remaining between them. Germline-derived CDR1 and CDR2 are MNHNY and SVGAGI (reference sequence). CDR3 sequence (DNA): TGTGCCAGCAGCCTAGGAGACTTAGACACAGATACGCAGTATTTT. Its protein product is CASSLGDLDTDTQYF.

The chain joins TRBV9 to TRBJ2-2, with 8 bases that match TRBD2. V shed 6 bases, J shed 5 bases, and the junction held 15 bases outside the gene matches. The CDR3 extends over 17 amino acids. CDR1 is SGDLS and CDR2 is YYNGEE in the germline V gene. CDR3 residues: CASNNHPGTRPTGELFF. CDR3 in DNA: TGTGCCAGCAATAATCACCCCGGGACTAGACCTACCGGGGAGCTGTTTTTT.

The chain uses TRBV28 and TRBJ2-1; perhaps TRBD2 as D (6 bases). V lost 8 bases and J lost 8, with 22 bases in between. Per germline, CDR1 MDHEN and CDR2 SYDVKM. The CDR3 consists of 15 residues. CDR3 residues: CASRFPRLVYHEQFF. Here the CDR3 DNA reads TGTGCCAGCCGGTTTCCAAGACTAGTATATCATGAGCAGTTCTTC.

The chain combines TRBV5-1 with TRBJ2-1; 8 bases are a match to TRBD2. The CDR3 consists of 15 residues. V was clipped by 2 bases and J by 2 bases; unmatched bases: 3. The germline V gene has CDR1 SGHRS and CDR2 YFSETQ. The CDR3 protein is CASSFSGMPYNEQFF. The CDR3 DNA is TGCGCCAGCAGCTTTAGCGGGATGCCCTACAATGAGCAGTTCTTC. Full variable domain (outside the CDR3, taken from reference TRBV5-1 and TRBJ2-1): KAGVTQTPRYLIKTRGQQVTLSCSPISGHRSVSWYQQTPGQGLQFLFEYFSETQRNKGNFPGRFSGRQFSNSRSEMNVSTLELGDSALYLCASSFSGMPYNEQFFGPGTRLTVL.